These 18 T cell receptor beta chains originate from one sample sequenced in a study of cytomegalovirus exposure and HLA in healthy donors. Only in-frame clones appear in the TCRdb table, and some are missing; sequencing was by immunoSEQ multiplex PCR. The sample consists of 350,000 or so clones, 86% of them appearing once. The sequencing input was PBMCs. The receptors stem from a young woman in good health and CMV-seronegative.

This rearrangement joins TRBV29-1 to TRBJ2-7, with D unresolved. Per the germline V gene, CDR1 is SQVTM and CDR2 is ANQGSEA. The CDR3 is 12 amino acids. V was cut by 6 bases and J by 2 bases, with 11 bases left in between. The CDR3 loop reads CSVASSAYEQYF. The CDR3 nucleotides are TGCAGCGTGGCTTCCTCAGCCTACGAGCAGTACTTC.

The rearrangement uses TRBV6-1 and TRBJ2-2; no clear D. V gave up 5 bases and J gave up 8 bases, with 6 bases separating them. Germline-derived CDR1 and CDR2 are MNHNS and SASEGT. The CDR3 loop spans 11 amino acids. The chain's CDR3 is CASSHGGELFF. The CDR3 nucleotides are TGTGCCAGCAGTCACGGGGGGGAGCTGTTTTTT.

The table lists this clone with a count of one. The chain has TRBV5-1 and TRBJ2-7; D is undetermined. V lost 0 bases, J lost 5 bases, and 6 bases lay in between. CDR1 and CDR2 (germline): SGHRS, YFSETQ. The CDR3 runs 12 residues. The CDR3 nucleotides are TGCGCCAGCAGCTTGGAAGCCGACGAGCAGTACTTC. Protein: CASSLEADEQYF.

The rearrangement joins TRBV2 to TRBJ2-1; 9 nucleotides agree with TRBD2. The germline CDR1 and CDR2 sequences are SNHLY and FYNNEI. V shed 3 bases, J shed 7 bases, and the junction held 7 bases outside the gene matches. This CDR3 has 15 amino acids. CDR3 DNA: TGTGCCAGCAGTGATCGACTAGCGGAGTCAAATGAGCAGTTCTTC. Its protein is CASSDRLAESNEQFF.

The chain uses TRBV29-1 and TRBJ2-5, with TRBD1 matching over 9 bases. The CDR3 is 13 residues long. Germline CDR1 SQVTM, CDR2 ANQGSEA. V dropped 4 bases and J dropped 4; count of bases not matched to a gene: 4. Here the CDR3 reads CSVGGTGSETQYF. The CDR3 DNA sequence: TGCAGCGTTGGAGGGACAGGGTCAGAGACCCAGTACTTC. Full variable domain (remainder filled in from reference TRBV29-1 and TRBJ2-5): SAVISQKPSRDICQRGTSLTIQCQVDSQVTMMFWYRQQPGQSLTLIATANQGSEATYESGFVIDKFPISRPNLTFSTLTVSNMSPEDSSIYLCSVGGTGSETQYFGPGTRLLVL.

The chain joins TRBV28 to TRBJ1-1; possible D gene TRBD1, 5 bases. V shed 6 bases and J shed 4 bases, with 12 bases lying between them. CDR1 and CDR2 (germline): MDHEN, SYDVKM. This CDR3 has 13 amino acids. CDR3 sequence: CASSRVFSTEAFF. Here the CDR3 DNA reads TGTGCCAGCAGCAGGGTGTTTAGCACTGAAGCTTTCTTT.

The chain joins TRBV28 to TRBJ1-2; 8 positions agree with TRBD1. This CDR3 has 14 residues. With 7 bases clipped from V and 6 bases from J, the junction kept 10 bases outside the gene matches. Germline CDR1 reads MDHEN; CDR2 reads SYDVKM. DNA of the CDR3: TGTGCCAGCACCTACCTGGGCAGGGGGCATGGCTACACCTTC. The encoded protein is CASTYLGRGHGYTF.

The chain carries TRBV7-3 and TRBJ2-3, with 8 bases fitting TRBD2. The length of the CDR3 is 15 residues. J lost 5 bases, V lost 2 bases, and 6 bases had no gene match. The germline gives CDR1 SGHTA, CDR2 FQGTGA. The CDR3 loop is CASSLSGGPGDTQYF. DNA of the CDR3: TGTGCCAGCAGCTTATCGGGAGGGCCTGGAGATACGCAGTATTTT.

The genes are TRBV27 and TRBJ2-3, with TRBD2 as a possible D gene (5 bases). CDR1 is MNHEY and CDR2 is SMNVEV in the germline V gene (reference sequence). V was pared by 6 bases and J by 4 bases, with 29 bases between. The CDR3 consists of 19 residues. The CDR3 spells CASRTPQDFVRLSADTQYF. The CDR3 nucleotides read TGTGCCAGCAGGACCCCCCAGGACTTTGTTCGTCTGTCGGCAGATACGCAGTATTTT.

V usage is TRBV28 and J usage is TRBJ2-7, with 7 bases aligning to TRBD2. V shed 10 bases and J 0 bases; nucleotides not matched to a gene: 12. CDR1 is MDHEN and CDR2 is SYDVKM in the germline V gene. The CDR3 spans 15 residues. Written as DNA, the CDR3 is TGTGCCACCTCCGCGGGAGACCACATCTCCTACGAGCAGTACTTC. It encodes CATSAGDHISYEQYF.

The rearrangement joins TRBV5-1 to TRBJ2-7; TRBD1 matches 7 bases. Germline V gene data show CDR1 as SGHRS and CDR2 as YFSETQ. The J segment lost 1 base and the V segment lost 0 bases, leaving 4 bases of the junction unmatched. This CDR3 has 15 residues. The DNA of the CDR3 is TGCGCCAGCAGCTTGGGGACAGGCCAATCCTACGAGCAGTACTTC. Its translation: CASSLGTGQSYEQYF.

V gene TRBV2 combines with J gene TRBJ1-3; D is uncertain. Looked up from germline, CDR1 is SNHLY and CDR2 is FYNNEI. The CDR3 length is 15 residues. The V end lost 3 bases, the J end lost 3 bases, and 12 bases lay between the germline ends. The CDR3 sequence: CASSEVVTFGNTIYF. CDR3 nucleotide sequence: TGTGCCAGCAGTGAGGTGGTGACTTTTGGAAACACCATATATTTT.

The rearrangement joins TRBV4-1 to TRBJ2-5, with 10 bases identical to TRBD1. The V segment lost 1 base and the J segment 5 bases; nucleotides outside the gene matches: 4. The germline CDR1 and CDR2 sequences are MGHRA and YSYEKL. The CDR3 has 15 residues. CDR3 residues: CASSQVGTGDETQYF. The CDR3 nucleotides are TGCGCCAGCAGCCAAGTGGGGACAGGGGACGAGACCCAGTACTTC.

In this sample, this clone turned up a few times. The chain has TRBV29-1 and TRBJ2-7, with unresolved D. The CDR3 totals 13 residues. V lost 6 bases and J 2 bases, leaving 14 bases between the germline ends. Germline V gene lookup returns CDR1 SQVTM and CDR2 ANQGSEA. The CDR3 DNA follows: TGCAGCGTCGCCTGGCAGGCTGCCTACGAGCAGTACTTC. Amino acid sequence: CSVAWQAAYEQYF.

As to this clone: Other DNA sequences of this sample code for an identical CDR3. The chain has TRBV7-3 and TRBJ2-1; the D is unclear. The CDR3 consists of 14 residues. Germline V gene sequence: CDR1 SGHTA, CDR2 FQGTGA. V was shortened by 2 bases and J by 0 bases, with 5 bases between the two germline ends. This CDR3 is CASSLDSSYNEQFF. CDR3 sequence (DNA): TGTGCCAGCAGCTTAGACTCCTCCTACAATGAGCAGTTCTTC.

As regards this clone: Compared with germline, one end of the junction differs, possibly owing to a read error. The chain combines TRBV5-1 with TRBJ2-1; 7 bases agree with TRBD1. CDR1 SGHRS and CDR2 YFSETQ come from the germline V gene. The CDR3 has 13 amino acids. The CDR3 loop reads CASTQPGQINWVF. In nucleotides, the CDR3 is TGCGCCAGCACCCAACCGGGACAGATAAATTGGGTCTTC.

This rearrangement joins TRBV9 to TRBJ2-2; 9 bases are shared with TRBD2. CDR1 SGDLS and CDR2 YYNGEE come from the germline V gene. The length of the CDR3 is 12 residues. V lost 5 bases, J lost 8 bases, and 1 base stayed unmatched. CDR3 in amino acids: CASSGLAGELFF. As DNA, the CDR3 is TGTGCCAGCAGTGGACTAGCGGGGGAGCTGTTTTTT.

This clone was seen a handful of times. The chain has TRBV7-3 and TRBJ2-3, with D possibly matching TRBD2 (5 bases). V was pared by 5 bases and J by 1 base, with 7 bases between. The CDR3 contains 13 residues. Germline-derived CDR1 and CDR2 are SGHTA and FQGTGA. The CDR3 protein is CASSEAGTDTQYF. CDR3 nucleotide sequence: TGTGCCAGCAGCGAAGCGGGCACAGATACGCAGTATTTT.